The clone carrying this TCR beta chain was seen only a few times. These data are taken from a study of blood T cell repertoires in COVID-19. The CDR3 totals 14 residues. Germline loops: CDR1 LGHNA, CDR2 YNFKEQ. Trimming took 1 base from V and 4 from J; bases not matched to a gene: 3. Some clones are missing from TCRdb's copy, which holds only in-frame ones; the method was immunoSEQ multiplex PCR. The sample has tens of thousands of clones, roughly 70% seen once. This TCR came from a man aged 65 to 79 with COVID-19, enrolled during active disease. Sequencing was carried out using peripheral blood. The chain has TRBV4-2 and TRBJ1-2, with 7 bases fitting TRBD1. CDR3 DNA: TGTGCCAGCAGCCAAGTGGCAGGGGGCTATGGCTACACCTTC. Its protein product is CASSQVAGGYGYTF.